This T cell receptor (beta chain) was recorded in a study of T cell responses to AZD1222 COVID-19 vaccine. TCRdb keeps only in-frame clones here, not all; method: immunoSEQ multiplex PCR. The data contain over 110,000 clones, 75% to 90% of them seen just once; the ten biggest clones take up 1.6%. General study findings and limits: Nearly half of the spike-specific TCRs reportedly recognize variant regions that carry no mutations. The study found vaccine-associated CD4 TCRs spanning spike, dominant at 160-218 and 743-854. Donors were chiefly white British, with a greater number of females, and clonal diversity was perhaps underestimated. Spike-specific TCR breadth and depth went up after people got two AZD1222 doses.

With regard to this clone: The antigen is unknown.

The CDR3 is made up of 16 amino acids. Trimming cost V 2 bases and J 7 bases; bases outside gene matches: 10. Germline CDR1 is SGHRS and CDR2 is YFSETQ. The sequences come from peripheral blood, collected on day 0 of AZD1222 vaccination. The rearrangement links TRBV5-1 to TRBJ2-2; 8 bases map to TRBD2. This clonotype was sampled from an adult in good health. Written as DNA, the CDR3 is TGCGCCAGCAGCTTCGGAACCGGGACTAGAGGCGGGGAGCTGTTTTTT. Translation: CASSFGTGTRGGELFF.